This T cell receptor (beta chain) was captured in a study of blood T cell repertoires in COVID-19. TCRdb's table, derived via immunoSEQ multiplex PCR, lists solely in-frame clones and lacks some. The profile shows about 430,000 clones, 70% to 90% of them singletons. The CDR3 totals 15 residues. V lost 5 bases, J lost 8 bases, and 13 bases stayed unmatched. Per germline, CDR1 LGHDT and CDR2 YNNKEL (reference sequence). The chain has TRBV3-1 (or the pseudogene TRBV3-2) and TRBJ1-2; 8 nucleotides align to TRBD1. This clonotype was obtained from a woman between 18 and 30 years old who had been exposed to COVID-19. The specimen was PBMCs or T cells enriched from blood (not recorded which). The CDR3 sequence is CASSSLGQGNVGYTF. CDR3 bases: TGTGCCAGCAGCTCACTCGGACAGGGCAATGTCGGCTACACCTTC.